A selection of T cell receptor beta chains follows, all from one sample in a study of OX40 agonist ivuxolimab in advanced cancers. Method: immunoSEQ multiplex PCR; TCRdb's copy keeps in-frame clones and lacks some. The repertoire holds fewer than 90,000 clones, with around 89% as singletons. The sequences come from CD4+ or CD8+ T cells sorted from blood, collected in a trial of the OX40 agonist ivuxolimab. The receptors here all came from an adult with an advanced solid tumor such as melanoma, head and neck, liver or kidney cancer. Each CDR3 is given with its conserved first and last residue. D genes are given only for firm matches. Clone size is given for some rows only: seen once, a few or many times, or a class if the clone is expanded.

DNA,CDR3,V,D,size,J
TGTGCCAGCAGACCATATATGCAGGCCGTCTACGAGCAGTACTTC,CASRPYMQAVYEQYF,TRBV6-1,.,.,TRBJ2-7
TGTGCCGGCGCAGCGGGAGTCGCAGAGACCCAGTACTTC,CAGAAGVAETQYF,TRBV7-7,TRBD2,.,TRBJ2-5
TGCAGCGCCCTAGGGGGGTATGGCTACACCTTC,CSALGGYGYTF,TRBV29-1,.,.,TRBJ1-2
TGTGCCAGCAGTCTGGGGACTAGCGGGAGCTACGAGCAGTACTTC,CASSLGTSGSYEQYF,TRBV27,TRBD2,once,TRBJ2-7
TGTGCCAGTAGTACGGGGACACTCCTAACAGATACGCAGTATTTT,CASSTGTLLTDTQYF,TRBV19,.,.,TRBJ2-3
TGTGCCAGCAGCCAAGTTGTGCGGGAGTATCCAGATACGCAGTATTTT,CASSQVVREYPDTQYF,TRBV4-2,TRBD2,few,TRBJ2-3
TGTGCCAGCAACCCACAGGGCGGTGGCTACACCTTC,CASNPQGGGYTF,TRBV6-1,.,.,TRBJ1-2
TGTGCCAGTGGCAGGGTCCCGAACACAGATACGCAGTATTTT,CASGRVPNTDTQYF,TRBV19,.,.,TRBJ2-3
TGTGCCAGCAGCGTCGCACCGGCGTCGGAGACCCAGTACTTC,CASSVAPASETQYF,TRBV9,.,.,TRBJ2-5
TGTGCCAGCAGCTTGGTTGGGACTAGCGGGTCGAGCTTCGGCACAGATACGCAGTATTTT,CASSLVGTSGSSFGTDTQYF,TRBV5-5,TRBD2,.,TRBJ2-3
TGTGCCAGCACTTGGTCACGCACAGATACGCAGTATTTT,CASTWSRTDTQYF,TRBV6-1,.,few,TRBJ2-3
TGCGCCAGCAGTCAAAGGGGGGCTGGGGCCAACGTCCTGACTTTC,CASSQRGAGANVLTF,TRBV4-1,.,.,TRBJ2-6
TGTGCCAGCTCACCTAGACAGGGCCCAAACACTGAAGCTTTCTTT,CASSPRQGPNTEAFF,TRBV18,TRBD1,.,TRBJ1-1
TGTGCCAGCAGCAGGACGGGGGGCGCGAACACCGGGGAGCTGTTTTTT,CASSRTGGANTGELFF,TRBV5-6,.,.,TRBJ2-2
TGCGCCAGCAGTGAGATCGGACGGAACTCCTACAATGAGCAGTTCTTC,CASSEIGRNSYNEQFF,TRBV10-2,.,.,TRBJ2-1
TGTGCCAGCAGCCCCCGGAGGACAGTAGAGACCCAGTACTTC,CASSPRRTVETQYF,TRBV21-1,.,.,TRBJ2-5
TGCGCCAGCAGCTTGATTGGGACTAGAAATCAAGAGACCCAGTACTTC,CASSLIGTRNQETQYF,TRBV5-1,TRBD2,.,TRBJ2-5
TGTGCCAGCGCCTCCGGGACTAGCGGGAGTAATGAGCAGTTCTTC,CASASGTSGSNEQFF,TRBV19,TRBD2,.,TRBJ2-1
TGTGCCAGCTCATCTCGACAGGGCGCAACTGGAAACACCATATATTTT,CASSSRQGATGNTIYF,TRBV18,TRBD1,.,TRBJ1-3
TGTGCCAGCAGCGTAGGATCTAGCGGGAGCCGTATCTCCTACGAGCAGTACTTC,CASSVGSSGSRISYEQYF,TRBV9,TRBD2,.,TRBJ2-7
TGTGCTAGTGGTTTGGTACTTAGTCTGAACACCGGGGAGCTGTTTTTT,CASGLVLSLNTGELFF,TRBV12-5,.,once,TRBJ2-2
TGCGCCAGCAGATCCGACAGGCAAGAGACCCAGTACTTC,CASRSDRQETQYF,TRBV5-1,.,.,TRBJ2-5
TGTGCCAGCAGCTTAGGGCACATTAGCAATCAGCCCCAGCATTTT,CASSLGHISNQPQHF,TRBV7-2,.,.,TRBJ1-5
TGTGCCAGTAGTAAATCCCCGGGACACATTCTGGGGGCCAACGTCCTGACTTTC,CASSKSPGHILGANVLTF,TRBV19,.,.,TRBJ2-6
TGTGCCAGTAGTCCCCAGACAGATCAGCCCCAGCATTTT,CASSPQTDQPQHF,TRBV19,.,.,TRBJ1-5
TGTGCCAGCTCACCAAGGTCCCCCAGGGGGCCGGTGTACAATGAGCAGTTCTTC,CASSPRSPRGPVYNEQFF,TRBV18,TRBD1,.,TRBJ2-1
TGCGCCAGCAGCCAAGTCGGGCGTGGGGCCAACGTCCTGACTTTC,CASSQVGRGANVLTF,TRBV4-3,.,once,TRBJ2-6
TGTGCCAGCAGCCCGGGATCCCCGCAAGAGACCCAGTACTTC,CASSPGSPQETQYF,TRBV7-2,.,.,TRBJ2-5
TGTGCCAGCAGTTCTGGACGGGCCGTTGCTAACTATGGCTACACCTTC,CASSSGRAVANYGYTF,TRBV6-5,.,once,TRBJ1-2
TGTGCCAGCATGGGGGCGAATGAGCAGTTCTTC,CASMGANEQFF,TRBV2,.,once,TRBJ2-1
TGTGCCAGCAGCTCGACTAGTGTTGCCTACGAGCAGTACTTC,CASSSTSVAYEQYF,TRBV6-6,.,.,TRBJ2-7
TGTGCCAGCAGTTTATACCCAGGTAGAACCGGGGCCAACGTCCTGACTTTC,CASSLYPGRTGANVLTF,TRBV27,.,.,TRBJ2-6
TGTGCTAGTGGCCTCGGGACAGTTCCTATCGCCGACCCCTCCGAGCAGTACTTC,CASGLGTVPIADPSEQYF,TRBV12-5,TRBD1,.,TRBJ2-7
TGTGCCAGCAGTAACTGGGGGACTAGCGGGAGTTCAAGTGAGCAGTTCTTC,CASSNWGTSGSSSEQFF,TRBV27,TRBD2,.,TRBJ2-1
TGTGCCGGTTGTAGGGGAGGGAGCACAGATACGCAGTATTTT,CAGCRGGSTDTQYF,TRBV6-1,TRBD2,.,TRBJ2-3
TGTGCCAGCGAAACTGGGTTGGGCACTGAAGCTTTCTTT,CASETGLGTEAFF,TRBV25-1,.,.,TRBJ1-1
TGTGCCAGCAGCCGCTTAACCGGGTCTTACAATGAGCAGTTCTTC,CASSRLTGSYNEQFF,TRBV7-2,.,.,TRBJ2-1